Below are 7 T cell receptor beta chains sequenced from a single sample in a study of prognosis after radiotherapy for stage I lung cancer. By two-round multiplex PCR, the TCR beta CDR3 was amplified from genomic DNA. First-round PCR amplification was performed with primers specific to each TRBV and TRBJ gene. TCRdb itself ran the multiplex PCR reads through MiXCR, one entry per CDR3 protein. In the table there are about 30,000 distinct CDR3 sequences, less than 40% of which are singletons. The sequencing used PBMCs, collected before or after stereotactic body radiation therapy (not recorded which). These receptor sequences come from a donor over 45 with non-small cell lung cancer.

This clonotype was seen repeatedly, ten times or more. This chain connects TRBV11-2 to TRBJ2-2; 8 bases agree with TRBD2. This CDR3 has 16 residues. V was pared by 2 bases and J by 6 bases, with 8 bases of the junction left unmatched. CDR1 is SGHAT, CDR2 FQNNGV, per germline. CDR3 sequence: CASSLRGLVYPGELFF. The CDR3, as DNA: TGTGCCAGCAGCTTAAGGGGACTAGTGTATCCCGGGGAGCTGTTTTTT.

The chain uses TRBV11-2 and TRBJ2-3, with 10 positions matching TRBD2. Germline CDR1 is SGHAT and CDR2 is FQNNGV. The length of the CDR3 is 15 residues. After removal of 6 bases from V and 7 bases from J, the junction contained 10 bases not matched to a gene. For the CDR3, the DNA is TGTGCCAGCAGATTCACTAGCGGGATTTTATATACGCAGTATTTT. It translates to CASRFTSGILYTQYF. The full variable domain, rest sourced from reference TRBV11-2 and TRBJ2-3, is EAGVAQSPRYKIIEKRQSVAFWCNPISGHATLYWYQQILGQGPKLLIQFQNNGVVDDSQLPKDRFSAERLKGVDSTLKIQPAKLEDSAVYLCASRFTSGILYTQYFGPGTRLTVL.

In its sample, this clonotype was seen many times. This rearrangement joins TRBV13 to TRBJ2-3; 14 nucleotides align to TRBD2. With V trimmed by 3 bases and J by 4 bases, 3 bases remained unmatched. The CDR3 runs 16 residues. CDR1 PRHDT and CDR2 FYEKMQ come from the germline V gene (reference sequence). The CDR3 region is CASSLGTSGSADTQYF. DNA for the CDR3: TGTGCCAGCAGCTTGGGGACTAGCGGGAGTGCAGATACGCAGTATTTT.

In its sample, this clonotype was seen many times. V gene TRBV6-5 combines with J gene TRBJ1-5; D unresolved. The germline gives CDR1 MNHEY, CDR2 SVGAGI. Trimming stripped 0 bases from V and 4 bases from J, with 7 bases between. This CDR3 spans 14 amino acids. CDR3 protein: CASSYSGLNQPQHF. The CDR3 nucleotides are TGTGCCAGCAGTTACTCAGGGTTAAATCAGCCCCAGCATTTT.

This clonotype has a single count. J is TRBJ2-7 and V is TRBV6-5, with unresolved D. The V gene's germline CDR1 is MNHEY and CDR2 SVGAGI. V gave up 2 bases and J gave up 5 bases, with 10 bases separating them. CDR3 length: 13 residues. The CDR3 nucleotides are TGTGCCAGCAGTTACCCCTTGAGAGACGAGCAGTACTTC. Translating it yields CASSYPLRDEQYF.

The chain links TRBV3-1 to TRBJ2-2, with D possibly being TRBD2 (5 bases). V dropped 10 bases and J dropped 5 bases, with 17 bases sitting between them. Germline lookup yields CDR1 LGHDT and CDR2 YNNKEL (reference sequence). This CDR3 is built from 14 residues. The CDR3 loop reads CAISRSGTTGELFF. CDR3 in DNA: TGTGCCATCAGTCGAAGCGGTACAACCGGGGAGCTGTTTTTT.

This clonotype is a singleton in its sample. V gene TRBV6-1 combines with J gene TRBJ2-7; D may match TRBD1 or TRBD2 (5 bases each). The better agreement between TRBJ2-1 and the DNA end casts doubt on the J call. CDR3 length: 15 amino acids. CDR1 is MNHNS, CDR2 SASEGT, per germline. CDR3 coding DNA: TGTGCCAGCAGTGAACGGTCAGGGAGTCTCGGCGAGCAGTTCTTC. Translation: CASSERSGSLGEQFF.